This record looks at one T cell receptor beta chain sequence and its context. Its antigen is unidentified. The sample belongs to a study of graft-versus-host responses after intestinal transplantation. Study conclusions and caveats: Some patients had graft-donor T cell macrochimerism, and their allografts showed high graft-versus-host to host-versus-graft clonal ratios. Among circulating GvH clones, peak levels were associated with early post-transplant declines in HvG clones. Some GvH clones appeared in ileal mucosa or blood before recipient bone marrow.

The CDR3 is made up of 16 amino acids. Trimming removed 1 base from V and 2 bases from J, with 14 bases in between. The germline V gene has CDR1 LNHDA and CDR2 SQIVND (reference sequence). Here immunoSEQ multiplex PCR was the method, and the copy in TCRdb shows in-frame clones only, minus some. The table lists 65,000 to 100,000 clones, under 95% of them singletons, with around 0.36% in the top ten. This receptor was identified in a human donor who was the organ donor for an intestinal transplant. The chain employs TRBV19 and TRBJ1-2; the D gene is possibly TRBD1 (5 bases). The sample here was unstimulated CD8+ T cells sorted from spleen or lymph node cells, taken before transplant. The CDR3 region is CASSIAVRGENYGYTF. The CDR3 nucleotides are TGTGCCAGTAGTATAGCGGTAAGGGGCGAAAACTATGGCTACACCTTC.